This TCR beta chain was captured by sequencing in a study of identical twins. Broader study findings: An excess of low generation probability was shown by twin-shared out-of-frame alpha sequences. Model-predicted out-of-frame TCR alpha sharing fell below observed values in monozygotic twins.

In regard to this clonotype: The antigen is not known.

MiXCR, run by TCRdb on the 5' RACE reads, gives a single entry per CDR3 protein. The sample carries 500,000 to 550,000 distinct CDR3 sequences, about 20% recorded once. CDR3 size: 15 residues. Trimming cost V 6 bases and J 8 bases; bases outside gene matches: 8. The sample was also linked to a second study, of yellow fever vaccine responses in identical twins.

This clonotype was sampled from a woman between 18 and 29 years old in good health. Sequenced input: CD4+ T cells sorted from blood. The chain links TRBV12-3 or TRBV12-4 to TRBJ2-5; 14 bases line up with TRBD2. CDR3 bases: TGTGCCAGCAGGGAGGGAGGACTAGCGGGAGGAACCCAGTACTTC. The encoded protein is CASREGGLAGGTQYF.